This T cell receptor (beta chain) derives from a study of CD8+CD57+ T cells in acquired aplastic anemia listed by TCRdb under 2018. Concerning the study at large: DNA extracted from sorted CD4+ and CD8+ cells had a mean of roughly 3.4 ug, with a range of roughly 0.19 to 27.4 ug.

TCR beta VDJ combination and CDR3 sequence profiling used genomic DNA as the template. An Illumina HiSeq 2000 was used for TCR repertoire sequencing. The study's processing was this. Repertoire assessment relied on Simpson's diversity index, CDR3 size and DJ length profiles, and TRBV/TRBJ rearrangement plots. The immunodominant clone was defined as the most abundant DNA sequence in deep sequencing data. CDR3 amino acid sequences were screened for sharing across subjects and were compared with published repertoires and the VDJdb database. TCRdb applied fastp at Q25 and MiXCR to the public reads, then kept only in-frame beta chains. Every distinct CDR3 protein forms one entry, paired with its most common genes and DNA. TCRdb's processing, not the study's, gives the V and J calls here. The sample contains some 280,000 distinct CDR3 sequences, approximately 57% of them found a single time. Roughly 8% of the sample belongs to the ten largest clones.

A remark on this clonotype: The antigen it recognizes is unknown. It may be a read error: a sequence one base away is much more abundant.

The study deep-sequenced TCR repertoires of sorted CD4+ and CD8+ blood T cells from severe aplastic anemia patients and healthy subjects. Ficoll-Paque density gradient centrifugation was used to isolate peripheral blood mononuclear cells. CD4+ and CD8+ T cells were sorted by FACS or magnetic beads before DNA extraction. The CDR3 goes from the cysteine to the phenylalanine over 13 residues. The sequence is cut down to CDR3 DNA, 39 bases in frame from base 1. The germline V gene provides CDR1 SGHRS and CDR2 YFSETQ. The junction carries 5 bases between V and J, which are trimmed by 0 bases and 4 bases respectively. General conclusions and limits of the study: No significant difference in CD8+ Simpson's diversity was found between patients and healthy controls (P=0.060). Around 27 CD8+ CDR3 sequences were found in both patients and controls but appeared to be highly expressed in patients and within the immunodominant clones of the patients.

The sequence came from a human donor with severe aplastic anemia or a healthy control (not recorded which). Recombination joined TRBV5-1 with TRBJ1-3, with the identity of the D gene unclear. Source material: sorted CD4+, CD8+, or CD8+CD57+ T cells (not recorded which) from PBMCs. The CDR3 region: CASSLVGGNTIYF. DNA sequence: TGCGCCAGCAGCTTGGTGGGGGGAAACACCATATATTTT.